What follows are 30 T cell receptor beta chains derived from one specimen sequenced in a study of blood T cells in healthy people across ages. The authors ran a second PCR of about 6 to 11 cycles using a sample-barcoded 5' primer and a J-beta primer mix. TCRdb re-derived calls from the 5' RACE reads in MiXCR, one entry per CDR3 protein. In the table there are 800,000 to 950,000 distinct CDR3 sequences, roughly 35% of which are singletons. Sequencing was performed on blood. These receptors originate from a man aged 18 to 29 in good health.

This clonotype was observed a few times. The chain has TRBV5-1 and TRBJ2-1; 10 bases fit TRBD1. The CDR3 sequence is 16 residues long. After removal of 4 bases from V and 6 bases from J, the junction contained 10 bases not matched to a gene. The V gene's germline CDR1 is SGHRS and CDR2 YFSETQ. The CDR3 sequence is CASSLGRDRGLNEQFF. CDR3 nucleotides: TGCGCCAGCAGCCTTGGTCGGGACAGGGGACTCAATGAGCAGTTCTTC.

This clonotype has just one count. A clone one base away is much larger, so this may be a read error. The CDR3 DNA is TGTGCCAGCAGTGTGCGGGGATCCCACTATGGCTACACCTTC. It translates to CASSVRGSHYGYTF. The chain links TRBV12-3 or TRBV12-4 to TRBJ1-2; D is ambiguous. The CDR3 length is 14 residues. The V end was cut by 5 bases, the J end by 3 bases, with 13 bases between.

The CDR3 region has the DNA TGTGCCATCACCGGGGCCAACTATGGCTACACCTTC. It specifies CAITGANYGYTF. J is TRBJ1-2 and V is TRBV10-3, with a tentative D call TRBD1 (5 bases). CDR3 size: 12 residues. The V gene's germline CDR1 is ENHRY and CDR2 SYGVKD. V dropped 7 bases and J dropped 2 bases, with 8 bases sitting between them.

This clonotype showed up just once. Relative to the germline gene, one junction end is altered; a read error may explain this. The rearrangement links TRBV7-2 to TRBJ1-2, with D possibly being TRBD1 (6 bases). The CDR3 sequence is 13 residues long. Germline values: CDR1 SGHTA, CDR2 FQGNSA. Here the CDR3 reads CASSETGAYGHTF. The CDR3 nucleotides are TGTGCCAGCAGCGAGACAGGTGCTTATGGCCACACCTTC.

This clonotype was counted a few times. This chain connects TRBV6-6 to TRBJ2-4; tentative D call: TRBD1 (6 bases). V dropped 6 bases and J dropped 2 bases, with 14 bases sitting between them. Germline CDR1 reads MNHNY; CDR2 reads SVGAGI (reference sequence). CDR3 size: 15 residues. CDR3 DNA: TGTGCCAGCAGGGATACAGGGTTATCCAAAAACATTCAGTACTTC. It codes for CASRDTGLSKNIQYF.

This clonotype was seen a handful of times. The CDR3 protein is CASSPPGSFYGYTF. For the CDR3, the DNA is TGTGCCAGCAGCCCCCCAGGGTCCTTCTATGGCTACACCTTC. J is TRBJ1-2 and V is TRBV9, with D maybe TRBD1 (5 bases). Per germline, CDR1 SGDLS and CDR2 YYNGEE. The V and J ends lost 4 bases and 4 bases respectively, with 14 bases between them. This CDR3 has 14 residues.

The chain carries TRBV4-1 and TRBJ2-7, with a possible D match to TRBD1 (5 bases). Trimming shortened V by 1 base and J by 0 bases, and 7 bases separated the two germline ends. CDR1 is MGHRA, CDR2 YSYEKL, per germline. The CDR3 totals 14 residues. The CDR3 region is CASSQGQLSYEQYF. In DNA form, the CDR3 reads TGCGCCAGCAGCCAAGGACAGCTCTCCTACGAGCAGTACTTC.

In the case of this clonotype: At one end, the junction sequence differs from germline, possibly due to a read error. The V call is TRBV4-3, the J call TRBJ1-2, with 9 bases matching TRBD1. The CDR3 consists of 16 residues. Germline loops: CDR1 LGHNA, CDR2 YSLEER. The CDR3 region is CAGSQDIQGAFYGYTF. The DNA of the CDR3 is TGCGCCGGCAGCCAAGATATACAGGGGGCCTTCTATGGCTACACCTTC.

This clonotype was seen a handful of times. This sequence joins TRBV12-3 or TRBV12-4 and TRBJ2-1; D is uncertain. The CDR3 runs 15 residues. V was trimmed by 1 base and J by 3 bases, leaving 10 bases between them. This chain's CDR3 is CASSLGSTFYNEQFF. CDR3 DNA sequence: TGTGCCAGCAGTTTAGGCAGTACCTTCTACAATGAGCAGTTCTTC.

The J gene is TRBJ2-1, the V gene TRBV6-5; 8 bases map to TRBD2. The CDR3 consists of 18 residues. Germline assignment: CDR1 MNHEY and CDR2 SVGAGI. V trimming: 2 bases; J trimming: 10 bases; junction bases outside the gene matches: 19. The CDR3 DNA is TGTGCCAGCAGTTACCTTGTTTCCCTAGCGGGTGCACGTCGGGAGCAGTTCTTC. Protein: CASSYLVSLAGARREQFF.

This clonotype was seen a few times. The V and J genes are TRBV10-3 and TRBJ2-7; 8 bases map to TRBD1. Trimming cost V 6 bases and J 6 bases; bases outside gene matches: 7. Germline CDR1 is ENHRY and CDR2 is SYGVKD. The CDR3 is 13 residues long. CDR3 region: CAISLTGASEQYF. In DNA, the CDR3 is TGTGCCATCAGCCTGACAGGGGCCTCCGAGCAGTACTTC.

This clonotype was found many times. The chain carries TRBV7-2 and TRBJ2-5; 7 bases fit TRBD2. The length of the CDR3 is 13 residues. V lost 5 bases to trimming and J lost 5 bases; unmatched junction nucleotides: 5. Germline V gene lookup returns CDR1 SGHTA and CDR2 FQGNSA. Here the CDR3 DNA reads TGTGCCAGCAGCCCGGGACTACCGGAGACCCAGTACTTC. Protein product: CASSPGLPETQYF.

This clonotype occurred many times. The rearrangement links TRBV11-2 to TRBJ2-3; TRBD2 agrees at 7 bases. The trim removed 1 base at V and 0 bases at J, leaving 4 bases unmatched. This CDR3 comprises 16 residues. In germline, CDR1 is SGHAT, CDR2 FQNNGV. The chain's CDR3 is CASSLAAGDSTDTQYF. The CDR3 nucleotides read TGTGCCAGCAGCTTAGCGGCGGGGGACAGCACAGATACGCAGTATTTT. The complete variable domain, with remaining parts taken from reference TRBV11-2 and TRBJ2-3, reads EAGVAQSPRYKIIEKRQSVAFWCNPISGHATLYWYQQILGQGPKLLIQFQNNGVVDDSQLPKDRFSAERLKGVDSTLKIQPAKLEDSAVYLCASSLAAGDSTDTQYFGPGTRLTVL.

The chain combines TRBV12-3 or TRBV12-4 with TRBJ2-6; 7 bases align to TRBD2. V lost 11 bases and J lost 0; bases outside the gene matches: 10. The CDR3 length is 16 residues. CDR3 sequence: CAGTSGGISGANVLTF. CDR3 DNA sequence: TGTGCCGGGACGTCCGGGGGGATCTCTGGGGCCAACGTCCTGACTTTC.

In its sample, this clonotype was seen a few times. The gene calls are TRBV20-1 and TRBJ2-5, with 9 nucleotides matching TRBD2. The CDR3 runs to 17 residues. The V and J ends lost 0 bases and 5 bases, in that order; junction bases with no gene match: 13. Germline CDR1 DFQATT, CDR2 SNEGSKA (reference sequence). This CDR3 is CSARDLTRGGRDETQYF. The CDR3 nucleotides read TGCAGTGCTAGAGACCTCACGCGGGGGGGCCGTGACGAGACCCAGTACTTC.

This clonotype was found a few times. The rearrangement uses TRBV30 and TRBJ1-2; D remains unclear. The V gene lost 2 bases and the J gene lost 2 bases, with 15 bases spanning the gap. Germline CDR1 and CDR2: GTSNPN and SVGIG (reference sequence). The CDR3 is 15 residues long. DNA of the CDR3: TGTGCCTGGAGTCCCTTAGGTGTGGGAAACTATGGCTACACCTTC. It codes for CAWSPLGVGNYGYTF. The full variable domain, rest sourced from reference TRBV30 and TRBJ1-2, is SQTIHQWPATLVQPVGSPLSLECTVEGTSNPNLYWYRQAAGRGLQLLFYSVGIGQISSEVPQNLSASRPQDRQFILSSKKLLLSDSGFYLCAWSPLGVGNYGYTFGSGTRLTVV.

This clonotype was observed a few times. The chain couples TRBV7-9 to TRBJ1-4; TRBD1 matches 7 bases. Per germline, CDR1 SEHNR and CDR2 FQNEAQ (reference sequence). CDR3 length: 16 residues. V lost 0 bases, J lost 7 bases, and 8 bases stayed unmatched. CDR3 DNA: TGTGCCAGCAGCTTAGCGCCGGGCAGGGGGACTGAAAAACTGTTTTTT. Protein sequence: CASSLAPGRGTEKLFF.

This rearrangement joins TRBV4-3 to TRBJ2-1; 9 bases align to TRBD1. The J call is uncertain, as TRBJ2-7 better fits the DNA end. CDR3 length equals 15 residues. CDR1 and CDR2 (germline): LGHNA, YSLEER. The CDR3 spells CASSQEQGAYNEQYF. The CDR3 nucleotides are TGCGCCAGCAGCCAAGAACAGGGGGCATACAATGAGCAGTACTTC.

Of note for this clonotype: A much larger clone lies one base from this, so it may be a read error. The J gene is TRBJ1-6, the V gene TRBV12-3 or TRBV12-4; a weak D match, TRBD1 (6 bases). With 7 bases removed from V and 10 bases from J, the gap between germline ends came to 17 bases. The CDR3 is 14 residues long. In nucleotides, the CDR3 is TGTGCCAGCACCCGCCAGGGGACGGAGTCACCCCTCCACTTT. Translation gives CASTRQGTESPLHF.

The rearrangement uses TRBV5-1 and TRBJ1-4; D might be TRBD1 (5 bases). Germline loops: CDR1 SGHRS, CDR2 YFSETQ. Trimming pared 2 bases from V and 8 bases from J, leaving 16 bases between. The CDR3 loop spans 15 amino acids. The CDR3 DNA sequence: TGCGCCAGCAGCTTTGCCGGCAGGGTCGGGGAAAAACTGTTTTTT. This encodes CASSFAGRVGEKLFF.

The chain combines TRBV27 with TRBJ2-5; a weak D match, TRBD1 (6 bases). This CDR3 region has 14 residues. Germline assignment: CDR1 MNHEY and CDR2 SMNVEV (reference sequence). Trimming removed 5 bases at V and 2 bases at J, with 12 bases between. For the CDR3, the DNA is TGTGCCAGCAGTCTACAGGGACAACAAGAGACCCAGTACTTC. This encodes CASSLQGQQETQYF.

Written as DNA, the CDR3 is TGTGCCAGCAGCGGGGGACTAGCGGGGACGAAGCAGTTCTTC. The encoded protein is CASSGGLAGTKQFF. The chain combines TRBV2 with TRBJ2-1; 13 nucleotides match TRBD2. This CDR3 is built from 14 residues. Germline V gene data show CDR1 as SNHLY and CDR2 as FYNNEI. With V trimmed by 6 bases and J by 11 bases, 7 bases remained unmatched. Full variable domain (outside the CDR3, taken from reference TRBV2 and TRBJ2-1): EPEVTQTPSHQVTQMGQEVILRCVPISNHLYFYWYRQILGQKVEFLVSFYNNEISEKSEIFDDQFSVERPDGSNFTLKIRSTKLEDSAMYFCASSGGLAGTKQFFGPGTRLTVL.

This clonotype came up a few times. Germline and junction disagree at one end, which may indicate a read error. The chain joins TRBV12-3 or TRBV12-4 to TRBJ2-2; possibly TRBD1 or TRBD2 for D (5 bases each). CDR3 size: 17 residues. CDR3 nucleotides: TGTGCCGGCAGTTTTTCTCTGGGGGAATGGGGTCCCGGGGAGCTGTTTTTT. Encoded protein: CAGSFSLGEWGPGELFF.

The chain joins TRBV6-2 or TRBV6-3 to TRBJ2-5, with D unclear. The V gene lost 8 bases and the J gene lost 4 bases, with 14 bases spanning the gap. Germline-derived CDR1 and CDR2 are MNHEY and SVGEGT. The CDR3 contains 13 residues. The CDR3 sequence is CASGRPMPETQYF. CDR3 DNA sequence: TGTGCCAGCGGACGACCGATGCCAGAGACCCAGTACTTC.

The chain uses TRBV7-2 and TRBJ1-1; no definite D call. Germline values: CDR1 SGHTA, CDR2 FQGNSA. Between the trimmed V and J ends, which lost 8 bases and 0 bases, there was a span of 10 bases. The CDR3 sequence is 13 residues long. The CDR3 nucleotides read TGTGCCAGCGCCCTCGGGATGAACACTGAAGCTTTCTTT. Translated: CASALGMNTEAFF.

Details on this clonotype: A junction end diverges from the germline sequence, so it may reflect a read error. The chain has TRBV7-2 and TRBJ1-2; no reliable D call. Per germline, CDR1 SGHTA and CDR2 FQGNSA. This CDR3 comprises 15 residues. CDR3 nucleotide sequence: TGTACCAGCAGCCTAGCGGTTGCCCGAAACTATGGCTACACCTTC. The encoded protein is CTSSLAVARNYGYTF.

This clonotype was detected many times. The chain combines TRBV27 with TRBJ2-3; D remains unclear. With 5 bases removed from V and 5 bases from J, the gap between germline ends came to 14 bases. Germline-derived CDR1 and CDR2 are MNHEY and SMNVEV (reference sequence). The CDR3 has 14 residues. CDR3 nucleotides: TGTGCCAGCAGTCCCCGATGGGCAGGAGATACGCAGTATTTT. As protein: CASSPRWAGDTQYF.

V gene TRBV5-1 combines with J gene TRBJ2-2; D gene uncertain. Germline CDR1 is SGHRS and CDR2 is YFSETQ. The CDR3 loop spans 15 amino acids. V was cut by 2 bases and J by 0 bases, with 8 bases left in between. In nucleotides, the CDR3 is TGCGCCAGCAGCTTTGGTGTCGCGAACACCGGGGAGCTGTTTTTT. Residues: CASSFGVANTGELFF.

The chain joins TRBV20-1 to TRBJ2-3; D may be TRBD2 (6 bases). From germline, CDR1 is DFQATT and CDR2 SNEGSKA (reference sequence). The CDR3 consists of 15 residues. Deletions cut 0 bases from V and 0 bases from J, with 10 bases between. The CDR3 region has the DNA TGCAGTGCTAGAGATCGGCGGGAAAGCACAGATACGCAGTATTTT. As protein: CSARDRRESTDTQYF.

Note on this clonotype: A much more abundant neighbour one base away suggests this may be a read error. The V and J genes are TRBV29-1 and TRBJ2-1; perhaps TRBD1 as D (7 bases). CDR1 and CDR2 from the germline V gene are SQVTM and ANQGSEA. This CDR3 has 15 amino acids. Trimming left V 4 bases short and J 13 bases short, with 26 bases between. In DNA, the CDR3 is TGCAGCGTTGGAGTTCTCGGACAGGAGGGAGAGACCCAGTTCTTC. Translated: CSVGVLGQEGETQFF.